This entry lists 26 T cell receptor beta chains sequenced from one sample in a study of Ad26.COV2.S vaccination and SARS-CoV-2 variants. Produced via immunoSEQ multiplex PCR; TCRdb's table is partial and in-frame only. The table lists 400,000 to 450,000 clones, around 90% of them singletons. Stated treatment: around 19 received Ad26.COV2.S at low or high dose, single or two shots; roughly five received placebo; per-sample allocation not given. Following the first vaccine or placebo injection, samples were taken on day 63. The sample consisted of peripheral blood, taken in a trial of Ad26.COV2.S vaccine versus placebo. All receptors come from a person between 18 and 65 years old who received the Ad26.COV2.S COVID-19 vaccine or a placebo.

This clone was seen a few times. CDR3 region: CASSITRANTGELFF. Written as DNA, the CDR3 is TGCGCCAGCAGCATCACCAGAGCGAACACCGGGGAGCTGTTTTTT. The rearrangement links TRBV5-1 to TRBJ2-2; D ambiguous. CDR1 and CDR2 from the germline V gene are SGHRS and YFSETQ. This CDR3 is 15 amino acids long. V was cut by 4 bases and J by 0 bases, with 10 bases left in between.

V is TRBV28 and J is TRBJ2-7; 12 nucleotides line up with TRBD2. CDR1 is MDHEN and CDR2 is SYDVKM in the germline V gene. With V trimmed by 5 bases and J by 6 bases, 11 bases remained unmatched. There are 16 residues in the CDR3. The CDR3 region is CASSPSEASGRGEQYF. Written as DNA, the CDR3 is TGTGCCAGCAGTCCCTCCGAGGCTAGCGGGAGGGGCGAGCAGTACTTC. Together with reference TRBV28 and TRBJ2-7, the CDR3 gives the full variable domain: DVKVTQSSRYLVKRTGEKVFLECVQDMDHENMFWYRQDPGLGLRLIYFSYDVKMKEKGDIPEGYSVSREKKERFSLILESASTNQTSMYLCASSPSEASGRGEQYFGPGTRLTVT.

The V and J genes are TRBV6-5 and TRBJ1-2; the D gene is possibly TRBD1 (6 bases). The CDR3 sequence is 15 residues long. V lost 0 bases and J 4 bases, leaving 12 bases between the germline ends. Germline-derived CDR1 and CDR2 are MNHEY and SVGAGI. For the CDR3, the DNA is TGTGCCAGCAGTTACTCGACAGGAGAAAGCTATGGCTACACCTTC. As protein: CASSYSTGESYGYTF.

The chain employs TRBV5-4 and TRBJ2-1; D is possibly TRBD1 (6 bases). The CDR3 contains 14 residues. Germline assignment: CDR1 SGHNT and CDR2 YYREEE (reference sequence). V was pared by 0 bases and J by 9 bases, with 13 bases between. As DNA, the CDR3 is TGTGCCAGCAGCTTGGTGCCAGGGGACCTTGAGCAGTTCTTC. As protein: CASSLVPGDLEQFF.

The chain recombines TRBV30 with TRBJ2-2; possible D gene TRBD1, 6 bases. Trimming removed 0 bases from V and 5 bases from J, with 10 bases in between. Germline V lookup: CDR1 GTSNPN, CDR2 SVGIG (reference sequence). CDR3 size: 14 residues. CDR3 coding DNA: TGTGCCTGGAGTGTACTTCAGGGGACCGGGGAGCTGTTTTTT. Its protein product is CAWSVLQGTGELFF.

CDR3 sequence (DNA): TGTGCCTACAGGGTCGGCAACACCGGGGAGCTGTTTTTT. Protein: CAYRVGNTGELFF. The chain combines TRBV6-5 with TRBJ2-2; a weak D match, TRBD1 (6 bases). The CDR3 runs to 13 residues. The germline V gene has CDR1 MNHEY and CDR2 SVGAGI. V lost 11 bases to trimming and J lost 2 bases, with 12 bases between them.

The J gene is TRBJ2-3, the V gene TRBV25-1; 9 positions match TRBD1. The germline CDR1 and CDR2 sequences are MGHDK and SYGVNS. Trimming at V came to 4 bases and at J to 4 bases, leaving 9 bases not matched to a gene. This CDR3 spans 16 amino acids. CDR3 coding DNA: TGTGCCAGCAGTGCCCGGGACAGGGAAGGGTCAGATACGCAGTATTTT. Its protein product is CASSARDREGSDTQYF.

The genes are TRBV7-2 and TRBJ1-2; D is ambiguous. Trimming pared 1 base from V and 5 bases from J, leaving 8 bases between. The CDR3 has 13 residues. Germline V gene sequence: CDR1 SGHTA, CDR2 FQGNSA. CDR3 in amino acids: CASSLGDQYGYTF. CDR3 in DNA: TGTGCCAGCAGCTTAGGGGATCAGTATGGCTACACCTTC.

V and J are TRBV19 and TRBJ1-5; TRBD1 is a possible D gene (5 bases). The germline V gene has CDR1 LNHDA and CDR2 SQIVND (reference sequence). V was trimmed by 0 bases and J by 1 base, leaving 25 bases between them. This CDR3 has 21 amino acids. CDR3 nucleotides: TGTGCCAGTAGTATAGATCAGCGGCTGGCGGGGGTGAGCTGGAGCAATCAGCCCCAGCATTTT. Protein product: CASSIDQRLAGVSWSNQPQHF.

The gene calls are TRBV6-5 and TRBJ1-6; 7 bases fit TRBD1. Germline CDR1 is MNHEY and CDR2 is SVGAGI. This CDR3 has 14 residues. V dropped 0 bases and J dropped 16; count of bases not matched to a gene: 9. CDR3 DNA sequence: TGTGCCAGCAGTTACTCCCGGGACAGCCCCCCTCTCCACTTT. It is translated as CASSYSRDSPPLHF.

V is TRBV9 and J is TRBJ2-1; D might be TRBD1 (5 bases). Germline V gene sequence: CDR1 SGDLS, CDR2 YYNGEE. The CDR3 length is 15 residues. Trimming pared 2 bases from V and 1 base from J, leaving 10 bases between. The CDR3 sequence is CASSVDSPSYNEQFF. In DNA form, the CDR3 reads TGTGCCAGCAGCGTTGACAGCCCTTCCTACAATGAGCAGTTCTTC.

This chain links TRBV4-2 with TRBJ2-3; 9 bases fit TRBD2. The CDR3 has 15 amino acids. The ends lost 6 bases at V and 5 bases at J; junction bases unmatched: 9. Germline V gene sequence: CDR1 LGHNA, CDR2 YNFKEQ. DNA for the CDR3: TGTGCCAGCAGGTCGATAGCGGGAGCGGTAGATACGCAGTATTTT. As protein: CASRSIAGAVDTQYF.

The gene calls are TRBV24-1 and TRBJ2-3; maybe TRBD2 (6 bases). Germline CDR1 KGHDR, CDR2 SFDVKD. The CDR3 covers 13 residues. Between the trimmed V and J ends, which lost 5 bases and 1 base, there was a span of 6 bases. This CDR3 reads CATSGGGTDTQYF. CDR3 coding DNA: TGTGCCACCAGTGGGGGGGGCACAGATACGCAGTATTTT.

As concerns this clone: The germline gene is not matched at one end of the junction; a read error may be the cause. This chain joins TRBV2 and TRBJ1-1; unclear D gene. The CDR3 is made up of 13 amino acids. Germline assignment: CDR1 SNHLY and CDR2 FYNNEI. As DNA, the CDR3 is TGTGCCAGCAGCGAAGACACACTCACTGAAGCTTTCTTT. Translated: CASSEDTLTEAFF. Together with reference TRBV2 and TRBJ1-1, the CDR3 gives the full variable domain: EPEVTQTPSHQVTQMGQEVILRCVPISNHLYFYWYRQILGQKVEFLVSFYNNEISEKSEIFDDQFSVERPDGSNFTLKIRSTKLEDSAMYFCASSEDTLTEAFFGQGTRLTVV.

V gene TRBV30 combines with J gene TRBJ2-1; TRBD1 agrees at 11 bases. The CDR3 runs 13 residues. Germline-derived CDR1 and CDR2 are GTSNPN and SVGIG (reference sequence). V lost 8 bases, J lost 2 bases, and 2 bases stayed unmatched. In DNA, the CDR3 is TGTGCCGGGGGACAGGGGGCCTACAATGAGCAGTTCTTC. Translated, it gives CAGGQGAYNEQFF.

The V and J genes are TRBV11-3 and TRBJ2-1, with 9 bases fitting TRBD2. V was clipped by 5 bases and J by 10 bases; unmatched bases: 12. The CDR3 loop spans 15 amino acids. CDR1 and CDR2 from the germline V gene are SGHNT and YENEEA. CDR3 protein: CASSASSGIGGEQFF. For the CDR3, the DNA is TGTGCCAGCAGCGCGTCTAGCGGGATAGGGGGAGAGCAGTTCTTC.

V usage is TRBV5-1 and J usage is TRBJ2-4; 11 positions agree with TRBD2. Looked up from germline, CDR1 is SGHRS and CDR2 is YFSETQ. Trimming cost V 1 base and J 0 bases; bases outside gene matches: 3. The length of the CDR3 is 17 residues. CDR3 amino acids: CASSLRLAGGAKNIQYF. CDR3 DNA sequence: TGCGCCAGCAGCTTGAGGCTAGCGGGAGGAGCCAAAAACATTCAGTACTTC.

V is TRBV4-2 and J is TRBJ2-1; D is unresolved. Per the germline V gene, CDR1 is LGHNA and CDR2 is YNFKEQ. Trimming removed 0 bases from V and 6 bases from J, with 6 bases in between. The CDR3 covers 13 residues. The CDR3 DNA reads as TGTGCCAGCAGCCAAGATGAGAGCAATGAGCAGTTCTTC. Protein product: CASSQDESNEQFF.

The V and J genes are TRBV5-4 and TRBJ1-1; weak D call: TRBD1 (5 bases). The CDR3 is 15 amino acids. Between the trimmed V and J ends, which lost 0 bases and 1 base, there was a span of 10 bases. Germline CDR1 is SGHNT and CDR2 is YYREEE (reference sequence). CDR3 protein: CASSLEGLRNTEAFF. Here the CDR3 DNA reads TGTGCCAGCAGCTTGGAGGGGCTTCGGAACACTGAAGCTTTCTTT.

J is TRBJ2-5 and V is TRBV2; D gene uncertain. V lost 2 bases and J lost 1, with 8 bases in between. CDR3 length equals 14 residues. The V gene's germline CDR1 is SNHLY and CDR2 FYNNEI. CDR3 sequence reads: CASSELTTQETQYF. In nucleotides, the CDR3 is TGTGCCAGCAGTGAATTGACGACCCAAGAGACCCAGTACTTC.

Comments on this clone: Other DNA sequences of this sample code for an identical CDR3. The rearrangement links TRBV20-1 to TRBJ2-7; D is ambiguous. V lost 1 base to trimming and J lost 0 bases, with 1 base between them. In germline, CDR1 is DFQATT, CDR2 SNEGSKA (reference sequence). CDR3 length: 11 amino acids. For the CDR3, the DNA is TGCAGTGCTAGAGTCTCCTACGAGCAGTACTTC. This sequence encodes CSARVSYEQYF.

The rearrangement joins TRBV10-3 to TRBJ2-2; 7 positions agree with TRBD2. The CDR3 covers 16 residues. Germline V gene data show CDR1 as ENHRY and CDR2 as SYGVKD. V shed 8 bases and J 2 bases; nucleotides not matched to a gene: 11. CDR3 loop: CAIGVASGGNTGELFF. The CDR3 DNA sequence: TGTGCCATCGGGGTGGCTAGCGGAGGAAACACCGGGGAGCTGTTTTTT.

V and J are TRBV20-1 and TRBJ2-7, with D uncertain. Germline-derived CDR1 and CDR2 are DFQATT and SNEGSKA (reference sequence). V was shortened by 3 bases and J by 3 bases, with 3 bases between the two germline ends. The CDR3 is 10 amino acids. CDR3 in amino acids: CSASNYEQYF. The CDR3 DNA sequence: TGCAGTGCTAGTAACTACGAGCAGTACTTC.

The rearrangement joins TRBV4-2 to TRBJ2-1; TRBD2 agrees at 11 bases. The V gene end was trimmed by 4 bases and the J gene end by 5 bases; junction bases not matched to a gene: 7. The CDR3 contains 16 residues. CDR1 and CDR2 (germline): LGHNA, YNFKEQ. The CDR3 loop is CASSRYPGLADNEQFF. CDR3 coding DNA: TGTGCCAGCAGCCGCTATCCGGGACTAGCGGACAATGAGCAGTTCTTC.

In DNA form, the CDR3 reads TGTGCCAGTAGTATTCCCCAGGGCTACAATGAGCAGTTCTTC. This codes for CASSIPQGYNEQFF. J is TRBJ2-1 and V is TRBV19; D is perhaps TRBD1 (5 bases). CDR1 LNHDA and CDR2 SQIVND come from the germline V gene (reference sequence). V gave up 3 bases and J gave up 3 bases, with 9 bases separating them. The CDR3 length is 14 residues.

A single count supports this clone. This chain connects TRBV10-3 to TRBJ1-1; D is perhaps TRBD1 (6 bases). V lost 6 bases to trimming and J lost 6 bases, with 17 bases between them. The CDR3 is 14 amino acids. Germline V gives CDR1 ENHRY, CDR2 SYGVKD. The CDR3 spells CAIRGPQGGSEAFF. In DNA, the CDR3 is TGTGCCATCAGGGGCCCACAGGGTGGATCTGAAGCTTTCTTT.